Given below is one T cell receptor (beta chain) in context. The junction departs from germline at one end; a sequencing error may be responsible. The CDR3 runs to 14 residues. Germline V CDR1 and CDR2: MNHEY, SVGAGI. Recruitment covered 25 or so US areas and drew participants whose ages spanned about 18 to 90 years. The data were taken from a study of blood T cell repertoires in COVID-19. Sequencing was performed with immunoSEQ multiplex PCR; in TCRdb, only in-frame clones are kept and a portion is missing. The table lists 360,000 or so clones, almost 90% of them singletons. The chain carries TRBV6-5 and TRBJ1-2; D is undetermined. Sequencing used PBMCs or T cells enriched from blood (not recorded which). The receptor comes from a woman in her 30s who had been exposed to COVID-19. The CDR3: CASSYSRRNSGYTF. In nucleotides, the CDR3 is TGTGCCAGCAGTTACTCTCGCAGGAACTCTGGCTACACCTTC.